This entry lists 24 T cell receptor beta chains sequenced from one sample in a study of blood T cell repertoires in COVID-19. Sequencing was performed with immunoSEQ multiplex PCR; in TCRdb, only in-frame clones are kept and a portion is missing. The sample shows around 160,000 clones, approximately 87% of them seen only once. Material for sequencing was peripheral blood. The receptors were gathered from a woman aged 70-85 years with COVID-19, enrolled during active disease.

The rearrangement joins TRBV2 to TRBJ1-2; 7 positions agree with TRBD1. The CDR3 is 14 amino acids. The J segment lost 8 bases and the V segment lost 1 base, leaving 7 bases of the junction unmatched. In germline, CDR1 is SNHLY, CDR2 FYNNEI. The CDR3 DNA reads as TGTGCCAGCAGTGAAGACAGGGGTCGCTGGGGCTACACCTTC. This encodes CASSEDRGRWGYTF.

V is TRBV7-9 and J is TRBJ1-2; 7 positions agree with TRBD1. Losses at the gene ends were 5 bases for V and 4 bases for J; bases not matched to a gene: 4. The CDR3 has 13 amino acids. From germline, CDR1 is SEHNR and CDR2 FQNEAQ (reference sequence). The CDR3 coding sequence is TGTGCCAGCAGCCACTCAGGGGGCTATGGCTACACCTTC. It yields the protein CASSHSGGYGYTF.

V and J are TRBV20-1 and TRBJ1-2; possible D gene TRBD1, 5 bases. Germline values: CDR1 DFQATT, CDR2 SNEGSKA (reference sequence). CDR3 size: 14 residues. V lost 3 bases and J lost 1, with 12 bases in between. The CDR3 bases are TGCAGTGCTAGTAGGCAGGGCGTTAACTATGGCTACACCTTC. Its protein product is CSASRQGVNYGYTF.

The chain joins TRBV3-1 (or the pseudogene TRBV3-2) to TRBJ2-7, with D possibly matching TRBD1 (7 bases). This CDR3 region has 15 residues. V lost 3 bases and J lost 2, with 14 bases in between. The V gene's germline CDR1 is LGHDT and CDR2 YNNKEL (reference sequence). The CDR3 protein is CASSQGRTGTYEQYF. CDR3 DNA sequence: TGTGCCAGCAGCCAGGGGAGGACAGGAACCTACGAGCAGTACTTC.

This clone appeared once. The rearrangement joins TRBV29-1 to TRBJ2-5, with D perhaps matching TRBD1 (6 bases). V lost 3 bases and J lost 2, with 10 bases in between. This CDR3 is 13 amino acids long. CDR1 is SQVTM, CDR2 ANQGSEA, per germline. This CDR3 reads CSVDRGQQETQYF. As DNA, the CDR3 is TGCAGCGTTGACCGAGGACAGCAAGAGACCCAGTACTTC.

This clone occurred once. V gene TRBV5-8 combines with J gene TRBJ1-2; 9 bases agree with TRBD1. This CDR3 spans 15 amino acids. Germline CDR1 SGHTS, CDR2 YDEGEE. The V and J ends lost 4 bases and 4 bases, in that order; junction bases with no gene match: 8. CDR3 sequence reads: CASSPGTGRIYGYTF. The CDR3 DNA follows: TGTGCCAGCAGCCCCGGGACAGGGAGGATCTATGGCTACACCTTC.

The rearrangement uses TRBV18 and TRBJ1-5, with 7 bases identical to TRBD1. Trimming cost V 5 bases and J 7 bases; bases outside gene matches: 5. Germline loops: CDR1 KGHSH, CDR2 LQKENI. The length of the CDR3 is 13 residues. As DNA, the CDR3 is TGTGCCAGCTCATCCGGACAGGAACAGCCCCAGCATTTT. Amino acid sequence: CASSSGQEQPQHF.

The V gene is TRBV2, the J gene TRBJ2-7, with a possible D match to TRBD1 (5 bases). This CDR3 is built from 14 residues. The V and J ends lost 9 bases and 0 bases respectively, with 15 bases between them. Looked up from germline, CDR1 is SNHLY and CDR2 is FYNNEI. The CDR3 spells CASNTQGFSYEQYF. DNA of the CDR3: TGTGCCAGTAACACCCAGGGTTTCTCCTACGAGCAGTACTTC.

V gene TRBV18 combines with J gene TRBJ1-5; D possibly corresponds to TRBD1 (5 bases). The CDR3 extends over 15 amino acids. Trimming removed 4 bases from V and 0 bases from J, with 10 bases in between. In germline, CDR1 is KGHSH, CDR2 LQKENI. This chain's CDR3 is CASSLSTVSNQPQHF. CDR3 DNA sequence: TGTGCCAGCTCACTCTCGACAGTTAGCAATCAGCCCCAGCATTTT.

The rearrangement joins TRBV19 to TRBJ1-5, with a possible D match to TRBD1 (5 bases). CDR3 length: 14 amino acids. Between the trimmed V and J ends, which lost 3 bases and 9 bases, there was a span of 15 bases. CDR1 is LNHDA, CDR2 SQIVND, per germline (reference sequence). The CDR3 spells CASSILNSGGPQHF. The CDR3 DNA reads as TGTGCCAGTAGTATCTTGAACAGCGGGGGGCCCCAGCATTTT.

The chain recombines TRBV7-2 with TRBJ2-5; 11 bases fit TRBD2. The V gene end was trimmed by 5 bases and the J gene end by 5 bases; junction bases not matched to a gene: 7. The V gene's germline CDR1 is SGHTA and CDR2 FQGNSA. The CDR3 is made up of 15 amino acids. CDR3 in amino acids: CASSQASGGRETQYF. The DNA of the CDR3 is TGTGCCAGCAGCCAGGCTAGCGGGGGGCGCGAGACCCAGTACTTC.

The chain carries TRBV5-1 and TRBJ1-1; the D gene is possibly TRBD1 (5 bases). Germline CDR1 reads SGHRS; CDR2 reads YFSETQ. With 0 bases removed from V and 3 bases from J, the gap between germline ends came to 9 bases. This CDR3 spans 14 amino acids. The CDR3 is CASSLDRSYTEAFF. The CDR3 DNA reads TGCGCCAGCAGCTTGGACAGGTCCTACACTGAAGCTTTCTTT.

The count of this clone is one. The chain is built from TRBV10-3 and TRBJ2-3; weak D call: TRBD1 (5 bases). The CDR3 has 14 residues. Germline V gives CDR1 ENHRY, CDR2 SYGVKD. V shed 6 bases and J shed 2 bases, with 12 bases lying between them. CDR3 loop: CAIRIGQNTDTQYF. As DNA, the CDR3 is TGTGCCATCAGGATTGGACAAAACACAGATACGCAGTATTTT.

The genes are TRBV2 and TRBJ2-7; tentative D call: TRBD2 (5 bases). Germline V gene lookup returns CDR1 SNHLY and CDR2 FYNNEI. V dropped 10 bases and J dropped 0 bases, with 25 bases sitting between them. The CDR3 loop spans 17 amino acids. The chain's CDR3 is CATTTPTRPGSSYEQYF. DNA for the CDR3: TGTGCCACCACTACACCCACCCGCCCGGGGAGCTCCTACGAGCAGTACTTC.

The chain joins TRBV7-6 to TRBJ2-1; D not certain. This CDR3 is 11 amino acids long. V gave up 5 bases and J gave up 8 bases, with 7 bases separating them. From germline, CDR1 is SGHVS and CDR2 FNYEAQ. The CDR3 DNA sequence: TGTGCCAGCAGCCAAGGAGATGAGCAGTTCTTC. Amino acids: CASSQGDEQFF.

The rearrangement links TRBV27 to TRBJ1-2; TRBD1 matches at 7 bases. CDR1 MNHEY and CDR2 SMNVEV come from the germline V gene (reference sequence). The CDR3 has 15 residues. After removal of 2 bases from V and 8 bases from J, the junction contained 11 bases not matched to a gene. The CDR3, as DNA: TGTGCCAGCAGTTTAAGACAGGGAAGCGGTAGAGGCTACACCTTC. It translates to CASSLRQGSGRGYTF.

This chain joins TRBV9 and TRBJ2-3; 8 bases are shared with TRBD2. The ends lost 4 bases at V and 2 bases at J; junction bases unmatched: 6. The CDR3 covers 15 residues. Germline assignment: CDR1 SGDLS and CDR2 YYNGEE. The CDR3, as DNA: TGTGCCAGCAGCCCCAGCGGGGGAGCCACAGATACGCAGTATTTT. It specifies CASSPSGGATDTQYF. Based on the CDR3 plus reference TRBV9 and TRBJ2-3, the full variable domain is DSGVTQTPKHLITATGQRVTLRCSPRSGDLSVYWYQQSLDQGLQFLIQYYNGEERAKGNILERFSAQQFPDLHSELNLSSLELGDSALYFCASSPSGGATDTQYFGPGTRLTVL.

The chain couples TRBV29-1 to TRBJ1-1, with D perhaps matching TRBD1 (5 bases). CDR3 length: 12 amino acids. V was cut by 8 bases and J by 0 bases, with 10 bases left in between. Germline CDR1 and CDR2: SQVTM and ANQGSEA. The CDR3 is CSSRGLNTEAFF. The CDR3 coding sequence is TGCAGCTCAAGGGGCTTGAACACTGAAGCTTTCTTT.

A few counts support this clone. This chain uses TRBV3-1 (or the pseudogene TRBV3-2) with TRBJ1-2, with D possibly matching TRBD1 (5 bases). This CDR3 has 14 residues. Trimming pared 2 bases from V and 4 bases from J, leaving 11 bases between. Germline CDR1 reads LGHDT; CDR2 reads YNNKEL (reference sequence). Here the CDR3 reads CASSQNQGTYGYTF. The CDR3 nucleotides are TGTGCCAGCAGCCAAAACCAGGGCACCTATGGCTACACCTTC.

The chain uses TRBV7-2 and TRBJ2-7; 9 bases align to TRBD1. Looked up from germline, CDR1 is SGHTA and CDR2 is FQGNSA. With V trimmed by 5 bases and J by 4 bases, 12 bases remained unmatched. The CDR3 consists of 16 residues. The CDR3 bases are TGTGCCAGCAGCCCACAACCGGGACAGGGTCGATACGAGCAGTACTTC. Protein product: CASSPQPGQGRYEQYF. The complete variable domain, with remaining parts taken from reference TRBV7-2 and TRBJ2-7, reads GAGVSQSPSNKVTEKGKDVELRCDPISGHTALYWYRQSLGQGLEFLIYFQGNSAPDKSGLPSDRFSAERTGGSVSTLTIQRTQQEDSAVYLCASSPQPGQGRYEQYFGPGTRLTVT.

This clone was counted only a few times. The CDR3 spells CASREGALLGVNTEAFF. DNA for the CDR3: TGTGCCAGCAGGGAGGGGGCCTTATTGGGTGTGAACACTGAAGCTTTCTTT. This chain links TRBV2 with TRBJ1-1, with 7 bases that match TRBD1. The CDR3 is made up of 17 amino acids. The V and J ends lost 6 bases and 0 bases, in that order; junction bases with no gene match: 13. Germline CDR1 reads SNHLY; CDR2 reads FYNNEI.

This chain uses TRBV28 with TRBJ1-1; TRBD1 matches at 10 bases. J lost 6 bases, V lost 2 bases, and 3 bases had no gene match. The germline CDR1 and CDR2 sequences are MDHEN and SYDVKM. This CDR3 spans 14 amino acids. Here the CDR3 reads CASSLAGTGAEAFF. The DNA of the CDR3 is TGTGCCAGCAGTTTAGCCGGGACAGGGGCTGAAGCTTTCTTT.

This clone was observed a single time. The V call is TRBV6-9, the J call TRBJ1-5; TRBD1 is a possible D gene (6 bases). Trimming stripped 3 bases from V and 3 bases from J, with 12 bases between. Germline V gene sequence: CDR1 MNHGY, CDR2 SVAAGI. The CDR3 consists of 15 residues. DNA for the CDR3: TGTGCCAGCAGTTACTCCAGACAGGTCAATCAGCCCCAGCATTTT. Amino acid sequence: CASSYSRQVNQPQHF.

This clone is a singleton in its sample. V gene TRBV5-1 combines with J gene TRBJ2-1; possibly TRBD2 for D (6 bases). Per germline, CDR1 SGHRS and CDR2 YFSETQ. Deletions cut 2 bases from V and 0 bases from J, with 15 bases between. The CDR3 extends over 17 amino acids. Here the CDR3 reads CASSFPDGGPSYNEQFF. The CDR3 region has the DNA TGCGCCAGCAGCTTCCCAGACGGGGGTCCCTCCTACAATGAGCAGTTCTTC.